The T cell receptor beta chain under discussion was sequenced for a study of cytomegalovirus exposure and HLA in healthy donors. In the PCR, 60 Vbeta and 13 Jbeta primers were used. TCRdb keeps only in-frame clones here, not all; method: immunoSEQ multiplex PCR. The top ten hold more than 1.4% of the sample, which has about 98,000 clones, roughly 77% seen once. A single count supports this clone. Trimming took off 4 bases at V and 11 bases at J, with 14 bases between the two ends. This CDR3 has 12 amino acids. Germline CDR1 is MDHEN and CDR2 is SYDVKM. The sequence came from a man aged 35 to 55 in good health and CMV-seronegative. This chain joins TRBV28 and TRBJ2-5, with TRBD2 as a possible D gene (5 bases). The sequenced sample was PBMCs. The CDR3 region is CASSSGLGEQYF. In nucleotides, the CDR3 is TGTGCCAGCAGTTCTGGACTTGGAGAGCAGTACTTC.